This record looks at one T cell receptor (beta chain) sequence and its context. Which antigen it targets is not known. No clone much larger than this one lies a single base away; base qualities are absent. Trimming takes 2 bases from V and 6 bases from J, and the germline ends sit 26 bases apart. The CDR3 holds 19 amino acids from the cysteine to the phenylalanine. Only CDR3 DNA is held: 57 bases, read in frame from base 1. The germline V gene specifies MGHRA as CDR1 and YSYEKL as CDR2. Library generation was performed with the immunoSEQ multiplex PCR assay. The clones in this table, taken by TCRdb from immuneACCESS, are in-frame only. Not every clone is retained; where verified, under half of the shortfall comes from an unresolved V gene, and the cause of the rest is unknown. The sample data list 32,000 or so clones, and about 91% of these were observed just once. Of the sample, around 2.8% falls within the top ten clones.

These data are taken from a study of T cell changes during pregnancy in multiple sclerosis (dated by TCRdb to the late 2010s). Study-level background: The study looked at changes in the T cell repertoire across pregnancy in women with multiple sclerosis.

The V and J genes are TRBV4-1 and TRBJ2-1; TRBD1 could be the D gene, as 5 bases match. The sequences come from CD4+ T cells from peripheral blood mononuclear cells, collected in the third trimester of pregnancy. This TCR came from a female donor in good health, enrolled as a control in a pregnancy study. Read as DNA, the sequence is TGCGCCAGCAGCCAACCCCGACAGAGCCCCAAACCCGATGGCAATGAGCAGTTCTTC. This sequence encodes CASSQPRQSPKPDGNEQFF.